This T cell receptor beta chain was documented in a study of T cell repertoires in ileal Crohn's disease. Regarding the study as a whole: Compared with CD4 T cells, sorted CD8 cells carried more expanded clones. Clonal expansions were more frequent in active smokers than non-smokers at surgery. Endoscopic recurrence occurred in every patient whose clonality exceeded 26.8%.

Produced via immunoSEQ multiplex PCR; TCRdb's table is partial and in-frame only. The profile covers around 15,000 clones, with about 66% appearing a single time and approximately 5% taken by the ten largest. Comment on this clone: Antigen unknown.

In germline, CDR1 is LNHNV, CDR2 YYDKDF (reference sequence). The trim removed 0 bases at V and 5 bases at J, leaving 2 bases unmatched. The CDR3 consists of 15 residues. The TCR comes from an adult with Crohn's disease. The sequenced sample was ileal tissue. The chain carries TRBV15 and TRBJ2-3, with TRBD2 identical over 10 bases. The CDR3 nucleotides are TGTGCCACCAGCAGAGATCGACTAGCGGGAGATACGCAGTATTTT. Protein product: CATSRDRLAGDTQYF.